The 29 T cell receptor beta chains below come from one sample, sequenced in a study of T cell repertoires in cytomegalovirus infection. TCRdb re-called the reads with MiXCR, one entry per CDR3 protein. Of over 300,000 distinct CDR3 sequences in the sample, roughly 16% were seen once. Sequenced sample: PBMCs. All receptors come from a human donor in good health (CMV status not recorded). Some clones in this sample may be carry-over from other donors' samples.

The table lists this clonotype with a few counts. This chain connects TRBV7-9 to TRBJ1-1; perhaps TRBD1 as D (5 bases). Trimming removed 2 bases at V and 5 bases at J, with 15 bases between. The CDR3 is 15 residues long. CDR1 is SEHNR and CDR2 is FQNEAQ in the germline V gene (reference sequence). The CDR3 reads CASSLSGAMGTEAFF. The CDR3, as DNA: TGTGCCAGCAGCTTATCTGGGGCCATGGGGACTGAAGCTTTCTTT.

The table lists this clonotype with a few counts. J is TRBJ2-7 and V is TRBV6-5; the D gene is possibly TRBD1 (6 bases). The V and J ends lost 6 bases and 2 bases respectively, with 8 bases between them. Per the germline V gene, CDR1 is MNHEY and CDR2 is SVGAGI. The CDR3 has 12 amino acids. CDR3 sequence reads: CASSKGAYEQYF. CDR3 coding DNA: TGTGCCAGCAGCAAGGGGGCCTACGAGCAGTACTTC.

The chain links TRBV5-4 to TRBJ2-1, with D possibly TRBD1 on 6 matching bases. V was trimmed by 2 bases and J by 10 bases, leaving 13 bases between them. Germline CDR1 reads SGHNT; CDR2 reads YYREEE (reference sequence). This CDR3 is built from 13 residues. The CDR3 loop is CASSLQGLGEQFF. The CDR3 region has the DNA TGTGCCAGCAGCTTACAGGGCTTAGGCGAGCAGTTCTTC.

CDR3 amino acids: CASSLTSGGAKTQYF. The CDR3 nucleotides are TGTGCCAGCAGCTTAACTAGCGGGGGGGCGAAGACCCAGTACTTC. The rearrangement joins TRBV7-2 to TRBJ2-5; 13 bases match TRBD2. The CDR3 extends over 15 amino acids. The germline CDR1 and CDR2 sequences are SGHTA and FQGNSA. The junction had 3 bases not matched to a gene; V was cut back by 2 bases and J by 6 bases.

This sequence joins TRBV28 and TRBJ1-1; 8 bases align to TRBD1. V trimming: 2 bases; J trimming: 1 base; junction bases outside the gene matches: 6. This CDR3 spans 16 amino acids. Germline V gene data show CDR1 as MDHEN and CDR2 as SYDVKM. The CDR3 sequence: CASSLIQGARNTEAFF. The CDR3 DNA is TGTGCCAGCAGTTTAATCCAGGGGGCAAGGAACACTGAAGCTTTCTTT.

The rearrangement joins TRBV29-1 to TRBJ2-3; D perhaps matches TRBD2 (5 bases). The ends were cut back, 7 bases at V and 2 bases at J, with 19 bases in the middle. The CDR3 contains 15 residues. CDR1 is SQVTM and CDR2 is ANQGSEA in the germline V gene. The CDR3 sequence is CSAAPTGENTDTQYF. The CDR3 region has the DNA TGCAGCGCCGCTCCTACCGGGGAAAACACAGATACGCAGTATTTT.

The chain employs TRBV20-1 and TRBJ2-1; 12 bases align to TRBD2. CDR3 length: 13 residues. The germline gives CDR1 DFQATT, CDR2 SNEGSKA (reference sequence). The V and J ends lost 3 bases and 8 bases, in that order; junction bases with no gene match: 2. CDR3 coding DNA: TGCAGTGCTAGCGGGACTAGCGGGCATGAGCAGTTCTTC. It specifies CSASGTSGHEQFF.

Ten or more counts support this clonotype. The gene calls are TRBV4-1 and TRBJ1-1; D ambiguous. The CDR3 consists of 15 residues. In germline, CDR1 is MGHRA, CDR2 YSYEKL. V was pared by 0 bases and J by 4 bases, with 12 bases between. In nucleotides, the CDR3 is TGCGCCAGCAGCCAAGACGCCAACTGGGGCACTGAAGCTTTCTTT. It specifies CASSQDANWGTEAFF.

The CDR3 DNA reads as TGTGCCAGCAGCTTTACCGGGGCTTTTCGGTCACCCCTCCACTTT. This codes for CASSFTGAFRSPLHF. V and J are TRBV11-2 and TRBJ1-6; D is perhaps TRBD1 (5 bases). The CDR3 consists of 15 residues. V was cut by 3 bases and J by 10 bases, with 16 bases left in between. Germline V gene sequence: CDR1 SGHAT, CDR2 FQNNGV.

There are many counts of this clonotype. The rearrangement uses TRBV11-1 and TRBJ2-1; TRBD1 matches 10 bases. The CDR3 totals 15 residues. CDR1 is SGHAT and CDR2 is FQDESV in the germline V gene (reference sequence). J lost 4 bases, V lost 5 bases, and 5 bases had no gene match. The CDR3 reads CASSQDRGMYNEQFF. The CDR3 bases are TGTGCCAGCAGCCAGGACAGGGGGATGTACAATGAGCAGTTCTTC. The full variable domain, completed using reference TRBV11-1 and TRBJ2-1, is EAEVAQSPRYKITEKSQAVAFWCDPISGHATLYWYRQILGQGPELLVQFQDESVVDDSQLPKDRFSAERLKGVDSTLKIQPAELGDSAMYLCASSQDRGMYNEQFFGPGTRLTVL.

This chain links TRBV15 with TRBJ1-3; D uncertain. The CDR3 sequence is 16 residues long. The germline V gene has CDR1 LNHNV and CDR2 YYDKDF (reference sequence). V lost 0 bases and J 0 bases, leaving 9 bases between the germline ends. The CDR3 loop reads CATSRDLSDSGNTIYF. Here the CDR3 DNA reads TGTGCCACCAGCAGAGATTTAAGCGACTCTGGAAACACCATATATTTT.

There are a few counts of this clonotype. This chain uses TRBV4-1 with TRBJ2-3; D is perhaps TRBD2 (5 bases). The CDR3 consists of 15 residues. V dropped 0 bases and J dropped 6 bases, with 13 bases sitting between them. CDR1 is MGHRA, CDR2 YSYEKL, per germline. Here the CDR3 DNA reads TGCGCCAGCAGCCAAGATCGGGCCCAGCGGGATACGCAGTATTTT. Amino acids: CASSQDRAQRDTQYF.

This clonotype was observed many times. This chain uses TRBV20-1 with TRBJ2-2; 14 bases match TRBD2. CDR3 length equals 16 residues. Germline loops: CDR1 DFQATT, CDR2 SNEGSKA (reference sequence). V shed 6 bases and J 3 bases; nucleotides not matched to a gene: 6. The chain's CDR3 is CSAQGLAGAYTGELFF. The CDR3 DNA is TGCAGTGCGCAGGGACTAGCGGGGGCCTACACCGGGGAGCTGTTTTTT.

CDR3 protein: CASSHTGDLTTYEQYF. CDR3 nucleotides: TGTGCCAGCAGCCACACAGGGGACCTAACTACCTACGAGCAGTACTTC. V usage is TRBV7-9 and J usage is TRBJ2-7, with TRBD1 identical over 7 bases. With V trimmed by 5 bases and J by 2 bases, 12 bases remained unmatched. The CDR3 sequence is 16 residues long. From germline, CDR1 is SEHNR and CDR2 FQNEAQ (reference sequence). The full variable domain, its missing parts supplied by reference TRBV7-9 and TRBJ2-7, is DTGVSQNPRHKITKRGQNVTFRCDPISEHNRLYWYRQTLGQGPEFLTYFQNEAQLEKSRLLSDRFSAERPKGSFSTLEIQRTEQGDSAMYLCASSHTGDLTTYEQYFGPGTRLTVT.

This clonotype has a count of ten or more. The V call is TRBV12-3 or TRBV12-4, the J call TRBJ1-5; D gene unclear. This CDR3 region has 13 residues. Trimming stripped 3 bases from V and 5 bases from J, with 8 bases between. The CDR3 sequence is CASSLLGDQPQHF. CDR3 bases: TGTGCCAGCAGTTTGCTGGGAGATCAGCCCCAGCATTTT.

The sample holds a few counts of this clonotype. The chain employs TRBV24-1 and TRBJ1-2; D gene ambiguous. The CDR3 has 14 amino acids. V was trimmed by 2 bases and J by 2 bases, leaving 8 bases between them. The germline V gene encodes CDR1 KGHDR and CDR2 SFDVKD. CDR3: CATSDSQVNYGYTF. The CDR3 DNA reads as TGTGCCACCAGTGATTCGCAGGTGAACTATGGCTACACCTTC.

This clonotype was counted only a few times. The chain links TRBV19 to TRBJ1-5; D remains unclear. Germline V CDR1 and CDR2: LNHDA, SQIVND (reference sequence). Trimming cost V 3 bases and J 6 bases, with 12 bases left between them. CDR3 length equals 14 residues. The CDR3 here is CASSISGHRQPQHF. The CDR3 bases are TGTGCCAGTAGTATCAGCGGCCACCGTCAGCCCCAGCATTTT. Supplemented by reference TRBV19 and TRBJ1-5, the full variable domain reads DGGITQSPKYLFRKEGQNVTLSCEQNLNHDAMYWYRQDPGQGLRLIYYSQIVNDFQKGDIAEGYSVSREKKESFPLTVTSAQKNPTAFYLCASSISGHRQPQHFGDGTRLSIL.

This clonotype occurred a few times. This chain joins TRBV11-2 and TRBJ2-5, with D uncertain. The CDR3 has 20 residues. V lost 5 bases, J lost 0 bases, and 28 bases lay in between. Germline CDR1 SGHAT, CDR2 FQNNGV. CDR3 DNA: TGTGCCAGCAGCCCAAAACGTATCTCCCGGGCAGGTGCCTACCAAGAGACCCAGTACTTC. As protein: CASSPKRISRAGAYQETQYF.

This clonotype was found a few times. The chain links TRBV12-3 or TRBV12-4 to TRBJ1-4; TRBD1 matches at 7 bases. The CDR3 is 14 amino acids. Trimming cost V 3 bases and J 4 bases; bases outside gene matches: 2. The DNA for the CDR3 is TGTGCCAGCAGTTTGGGGGACAGTAATGAAAAACTGTTTTTT. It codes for CASSLGDSNEKLFF.

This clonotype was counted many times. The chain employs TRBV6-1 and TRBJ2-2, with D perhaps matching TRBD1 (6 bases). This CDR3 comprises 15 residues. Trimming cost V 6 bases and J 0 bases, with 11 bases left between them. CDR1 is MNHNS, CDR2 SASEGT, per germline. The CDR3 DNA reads TGTGCCAGCAGACTACAGGGTCCGAACACCGGGGAGCTGTTTTTT. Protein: CASRLQGPNTGELFF.

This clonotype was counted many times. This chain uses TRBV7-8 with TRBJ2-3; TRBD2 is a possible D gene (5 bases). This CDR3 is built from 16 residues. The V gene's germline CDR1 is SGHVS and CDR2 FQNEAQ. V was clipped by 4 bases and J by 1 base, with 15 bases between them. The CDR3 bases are TGTGCCAGCAGCTCTACGATATGGGGAGGCACAGATACGCAGTATTTT. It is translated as CASSSTIWGGTDTQYF.

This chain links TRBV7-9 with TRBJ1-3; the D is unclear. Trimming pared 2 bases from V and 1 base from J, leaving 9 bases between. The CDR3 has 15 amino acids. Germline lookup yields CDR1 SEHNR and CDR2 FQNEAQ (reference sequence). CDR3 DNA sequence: TGTGCCAGCAGCTTATTGGGAGAATCTGGAAACACCATATATTTT. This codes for CASSLLGESGNTIYF.

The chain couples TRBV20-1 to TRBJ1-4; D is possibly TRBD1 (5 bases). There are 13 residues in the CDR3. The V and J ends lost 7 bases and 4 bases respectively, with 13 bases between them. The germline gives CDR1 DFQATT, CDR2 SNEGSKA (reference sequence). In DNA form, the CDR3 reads TGCAGTGTCACAGGACACAGTAATGAAAAACTGTTTTTT. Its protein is CSVTGHSNEKLFF.

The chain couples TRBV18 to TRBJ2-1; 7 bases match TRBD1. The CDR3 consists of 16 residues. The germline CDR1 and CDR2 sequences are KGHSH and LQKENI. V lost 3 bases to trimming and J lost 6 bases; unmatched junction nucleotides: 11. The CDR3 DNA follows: TGTGCCAGCTCACCTTTTGGACAGGCGACTGGCAATGAGCAGTTCTTC. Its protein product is CASSPFGQATGNEQFF.

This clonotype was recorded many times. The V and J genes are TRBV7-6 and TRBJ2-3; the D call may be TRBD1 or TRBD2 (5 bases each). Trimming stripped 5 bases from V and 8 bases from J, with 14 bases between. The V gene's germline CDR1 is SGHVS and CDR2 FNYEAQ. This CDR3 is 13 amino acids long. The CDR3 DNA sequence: TGTGCCAGCAGCGCCGGGACCACTAGTACGCAGTATTTT. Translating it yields CASSAGTTSTQYF.

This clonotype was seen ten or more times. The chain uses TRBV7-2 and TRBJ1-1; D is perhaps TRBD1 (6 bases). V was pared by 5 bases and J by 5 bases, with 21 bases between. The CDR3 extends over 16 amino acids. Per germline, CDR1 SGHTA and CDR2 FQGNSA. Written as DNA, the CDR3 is TGTGCCAGCAGCCCCGCGTCGACAGGTGGGCAAACTGAAGCTTTCTTT. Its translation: CASSPASTGGQTEAFF.

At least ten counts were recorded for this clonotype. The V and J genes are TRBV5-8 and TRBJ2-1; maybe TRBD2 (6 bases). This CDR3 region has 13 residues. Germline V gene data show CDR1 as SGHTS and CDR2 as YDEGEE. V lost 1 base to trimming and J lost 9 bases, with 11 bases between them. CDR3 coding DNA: TGTGCCAGCAGCTTGTACGGGGGAGTTGAGCAGTTCTTC. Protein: CASSLYGGVEQFF.

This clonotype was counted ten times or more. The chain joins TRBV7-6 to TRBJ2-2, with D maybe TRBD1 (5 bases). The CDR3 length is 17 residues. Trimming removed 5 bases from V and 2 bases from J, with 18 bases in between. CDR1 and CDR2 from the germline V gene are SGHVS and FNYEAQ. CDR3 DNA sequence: TGTGCCAGCAGCCGATGGACCACAGGAATCAACACCGGGGAGCTGTTTTTT. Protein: CASSRWTTGINTGELFF.

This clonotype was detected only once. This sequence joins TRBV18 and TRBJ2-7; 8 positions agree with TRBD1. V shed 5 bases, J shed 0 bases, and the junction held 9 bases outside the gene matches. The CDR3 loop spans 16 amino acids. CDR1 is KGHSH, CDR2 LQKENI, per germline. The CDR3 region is CASSTGGTGFSYEQYF. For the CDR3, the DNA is TGTGCCAGCTCAACGGGCGGGACAGGATTCTCCTACGAGCAGTACTTC.